This T cell receptor (beta chain) was recorded in a study of OX40 agonist ivuxolimab in advanced cancers. Findings of the study overall: Partial responders dosed at 0.1-3.0 mg/kg displayed clonal expansion ranking among the lowest.

Sequencing was performed with immunoSEQ multiplex PCR; in TCRdb, only in-frame clones are kept and a portion is missing. The sample shows tens of thousands of clones, roughly 87% of them seen only once. In the case of this clone: The antigen is undetermined.

V trimming: 0 bases; J trimming: 2 bases; junction bases outside the gene matches: 10. Germline V lookup: CDR1 SGHKS, CDR2 YYEKEE (reference sequence). The CDR3 is 17 amino acids. Here the sequenced sample was CD4+ or CD8+ T cells sorted from blood, taken in a trial of the OX40 agonist ivuxolimab. The clonotype originates from an adult with an advanced solid tumor such as melanoma, head and neck, liver or kidney cancer. The chain joins TRBV5-5 to TRBJ2-5, with 7 bases identical to TRBD1. CDR3 region: CASSLGPTGQTQETQYF. In DNA form, the CDR3 reads TGTGCCAGCAGCTTGGGTCCGACGGGACAGACACAAGAGACCCAGTACTTC.